The clone carrying this T cell receptor beta chain has just one count. Its antigen remains unidentified. Using immunoSEQ multiplex PCR, the repertoire was profiled, and TCRdb retains in-frame clones only, with some absent. Of 250,000 to 350,000 clones listed, around 76% are singletons. This sample is drawn from a study of cytotoxic CD8 clonotypes in ibrutinib-treated CLL. Overall study: Response sampling took place at median 12 months of treatment, range 6 to 36. Whole-study findings and limits: Baseline levels of clonality went above those of age-matched healthy donors and moved with circulating CD8+ T-cell counts. Sampling time points were not equivalent between sustained-remission and progressing patients.

With V trimmed by 4 bases and J by 4 bases, 4 bases remained unmatched. This CDR3 has 14 residues. Germline CDR1 reads SGHRS; CDR2 reads YFSETQ. This rearrangement joins TRBV5-1 to TRBJ1-2, with TRBD1 matching over 10 bases. The sample consisted of PBMCs, taken at disease progression, from a patient treated with ibrutinib. The receptor was isolated from a human donor with chronic lymphocytic leukemia. CDR3 loop: CASSPDRGTYGYTF. The CDR3 coding sequence is TGCGCCAGCAGCCCGGACAGGGGGACCTATGGCTACACCTTC.